The following is a T cell receptor (beta chain) sequence with its context. What it binds is not known. The source of the sample is a study of T cell repertoires in cytomegalovirus infection. Across the study: Carrying CMV and the relevant HLA type showed in public TCR beta signatures.

TCRdb re-derived calls from the reads in MiXCR, one entry per CDR3 protein. The table shows more than 250,000 distinct CDR3 sequences, with 20% to 25% occurring only once. The CDR3 runs to 14 residues. V lost 7 bases to trimming and J lost 5 bases, with 14 bases between them. Germline CDR1 SGHVT, CDR2 SQSDAQ. This chain links TRBV7-4 with TRBJ1-4; D uncertain. Sequencing used cultured PBMCs, obtained from culture after CMV antigen stimulation. This clonotype was obtained from a human donor in good health (CMV status not recorded). Some clones in this sample may be carry-over from other donors' samples. The CDR3 bases are TGTGCCAGCACTTATGTCGGTGTAAATGAAAAACTGTTTTTT. The encoded protein is CASTYVGVNEKLFF.